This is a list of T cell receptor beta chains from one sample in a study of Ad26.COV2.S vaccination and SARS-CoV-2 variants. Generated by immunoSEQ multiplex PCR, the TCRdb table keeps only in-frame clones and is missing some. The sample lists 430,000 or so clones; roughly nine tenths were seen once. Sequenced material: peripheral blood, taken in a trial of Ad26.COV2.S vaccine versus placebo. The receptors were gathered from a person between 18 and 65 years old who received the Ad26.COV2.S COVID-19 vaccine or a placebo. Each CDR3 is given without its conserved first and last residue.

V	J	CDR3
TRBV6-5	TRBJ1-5	ASSLTGIDQPQH
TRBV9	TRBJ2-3	ASSVHGTYLFEQY
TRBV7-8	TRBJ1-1	ASSPAWGTEAF
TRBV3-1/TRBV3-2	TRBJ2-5	ASSQEERLAGGLQETQY
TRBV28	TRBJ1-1	ASSTLGTAYGRTEAF
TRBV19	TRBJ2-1	ASSIEFFLAVSSYNEQF
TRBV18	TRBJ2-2	ASSLGLAGERNTGELF
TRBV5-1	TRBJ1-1	ASSRDTMNTEAF
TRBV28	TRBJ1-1	ASSYGPTEAF
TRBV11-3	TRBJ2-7	ASSGGLAPTYEQY
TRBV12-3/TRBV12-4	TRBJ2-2	ASNEETGELF
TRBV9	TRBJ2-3	ASSATSQGSTDTQY
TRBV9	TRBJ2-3	ASSPQVADTQY
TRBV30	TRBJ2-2	AWSARSGELF
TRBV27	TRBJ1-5	ASSLGVYQPQH